This T cell receptor (beta chain) originates from a study of T cells expressing NK-cell markers. Generation of TCR beta cDNA was performed by 5'RACE template switching incorporating UMIs. TCRdb re-called the 5' RACE reads, yielding one record per CDR3 amino acid sequence without DNA. The sample holds over 100,000 distinct CDR3 sequences. The receptor's source is a woman between 18 and 70 years old in good health. The sequencing input was blood T cells: a sorted CD56 or NKG2C T cell subset, CD4+ or CD8+ T cells, or bulk PBMC T cells (not recorded which).

The chain's CDR3 is CASSVGGLASSYNDQFF. The V gene is TRBV9, the J gene TRBJ2-1; TCRdb indicates TRBD2, and absent DNA this call remains unverified. Germline V gives CDR1 SGDLS, CDR2 YYNGEE. The CDR3 length is 17 residues.